This T cell receptor beta chain is from a study of T cell responses to AZD1222 COVID-19 vaccine. Study-wide results and limits: Donors were mostly white British, more females; clonal diversity possibly underestimated. Baseline serostatus was positive in only six AZD1222 recipients.

Comments on this clone: Its antigen is unknown.

The CDR3 is 16 amino acids. V was clipped by 2 bases and J by 0 bases, with 11 bases between them. CDR1 LGHNA and CDR2 YSLEER come from the germline V gene. Assay: immunoSEQ multiplex PCR; the TCRdb copy retains only in-frame clones and omits some. The sample includes about 150,000 clones, more than 85% of them seen just once. The TCR sequence derives from an adult in good health. The chain carries TRBV4-3 and TRBJ2-1, with TRBD2 as a possible D gene (5 bases). The sequencing here drew on peripheral blood, taken on day 0 of AZD1222 vaccination. The CDR3 protein is CASSQQHGSSYNEQFF. In DNA, the CDR3 is TGCGCCAGCAGCCAACAACATGGGAGCTCCTACAATGAGCAGTTCTTC.